A selection of T cell receptor beta chains follows, all from one sample in a study of OX40 agonist ivuxolimab in advanced cancers. Data came from immunoSEQ multiplex PCR; TCRdb stores just in-frame clones and leaves some out. The data contain about 82,000 clones, around 88% of them seen just once; the ten biggest clones take up about 0.8%. The specimen was CD4+ or CD8+ T cells sorted from blood, collected in a trial of the OX40 agonist ivuxolimab. These receptor sequences come from an adult with an advanced solid tumor such as melanoma, head and neck, liver or kidney cancer. CDR3s include the opening cysteine and the closing phenylalanine or tryptophan. The D gene is left open where the match is weak. Size is omitted from some rows. Given values are once, few, many or a class for expanded clones.

d_call | clone_size | j_call | v_call | cdr3_aa | cdr3_nt
TRBD1 | . | TRBJ2-7 | TRBV16 | CASSRTGSGYEQYF | TGTGCCAGCAGCAGGACAGGGAGTGGGTACGAGCAGTACTTC
. | . | TRBJ1-1 | TRBV12-5 | CASGGAGRAFF | TGTGCTAGTGGTGGCGCGGGCCGAGCTTTCTTT
. | . | TRBJ1-5 | TRBV7-2 | CASSLSRAHQPQHF | TGTGCCAGCAGCTTATCGAGGGCTCATCAGCCCCAGCATTTT
. | . | TRBJ1-5 | TRBV19 | CASSKTGRGNQPQHF | TGTGCCAGTAGTAAGACTGGGAGGGGCAATCAGCCCCAGCATTTT
. | . | TRBJ1-4 | TRBV18 | CASSPPTGINEKLFF | TGTGCCAGCTCACCACCGACAGGCATTAATGAAAAACTGTTTTTT
. | once | TRBJ2-2 | TRBV15 | CATSRRTGQNTGELFF | TGTGCCACCAGCAGACGGACGGGGCAGAACACCGGGGAGCTGTTTTTT
TRBD1 | . | TRBJ2-3 | TRBV27 | CASSARTGIYTDTQYF | TGTGCCAGCAGTGCCCGGACAGGGATATACACAGATACGCAGTATTTT
TRBD1 | once | TRBJ2-7 | TRBV6-1 | CATQGTGYYEQYF | TGTGCCACCCAAGGGACAGGGTACTACGAGCAGTACTTC
. | . | TRBJ1-1 | TRBV6-1 | CASSRVLRTEAFF | TGTGCCAGCAGTCGAGTCCTCCGCACTGAAGCTTTCTTT
TRBD1 | . | TRBJ1-5 | TRBV19 | CASRDRAPLQPQHF | TGTGCCAGCAGGGACAGGGCTCCGTTACAGCCCCAGCATTTT
. | . | TRBJ2-5 | TRBV5-1 | CASSLNVGREETQYF | TGCGCCAGCAGCTTGAACGTAGGAAGGGAAGAGACCCAGTACTTC
TRBD2 | . | TRBJ2-1 | TRBV4-2 | CASSQDLAGGFEQFF | TGTGCCAGCAGCCAAGATCTAGCGGGAGGGTTTGAGCAGTTCTTC
TRBD1 | . | TRBJ2-2 | TRBV7-2 | CASSETQGARGELFF | TGTGCCAGCAGCGAAACACAGGGGGCGAGAGGGGAGCTGTTTTTT
. | . | TRBJ2-7 | TRBV19 | CATSDSRYEQYF | TGTGCCACCTCCGACAGTAGGTACGAGCAGTACTTC
. | few | TRBJ2-3 | TRBV7-3 | CASSLIGGHDADTQYF | TGTGCCAGCAGCTTAATTGGCGGGCATGATGCAGATACGCAGTATTTT
TRBD1 | . | TRBJ2-5 | TRBV7-2 | CASSPLSPGQGQYF | TGTGCCAGCAGCCCTCTTTCCCCAGGACAGGGCCAGTACTTC
TRBD1 | once | TRBJ2-3 | TRBV15 | CATSSRQGRSTDTQYF | TGTGCCACCAGCAGCCGACAGGGTCGCTCCACAGATACGCAGTATTTT
TRBD2 | . | TRBJ2-3 | TRBV2 | CASSLLAGVADTQYF | TGTGCCAGCTCCTTACTAGCGGGAGTCGCAGATACGCAGTATTTT
TRBD1 | . | TRBJ2-3 | TRBV2 | CASSPGQGSDTQYF | TGTGCCAGCAGTCCGGGACAGGGCTCAGATACGCAGTATTTT
. | . | TRBJ1-3 | TRBV23-1 | CASSWQGLGGNTIYF | TGCGCCAGCAGTTGGCAGGGACTAGGCGGAAACACCATATATTTT
TRBD1 | . | TRBJ1-6 | TRBV5-1 | CASSFIGQGANSPLHF | TGCGCCAGCAGCTTTATCGGACAGGGGGCTAATTCACCCCTCCACTTT
. | . | TRBJ2-7 | TRBV5-1 | CASSLGDMKQYF | TGCGCCAGCAGCTTGGGGGACATGAAGCAGTACTTC
. | . | TRBJ1-4 | TRBV7-7 | CASSPGQSINEKLFF | TGTGCTAGCAGTCCAGGACAGTCAATAAATGAAAAACTGTTTTTT
. | . | TRBJ2-7 | TRBV7-3 | CASSPQSGSYEQYF | TGTGCCAGCAGCCCCCAGTCTGGGTCCTACGAGCAGTACTTC
TRBD1 | . | TRBJ2-2 | TRBV7-2 | CASSREGQANTGELFF | TGTGCCAGCAGCCGAGAAGGACAGGCGAACACCGGGGAGCTGTTTTTT
. | . | TRBJ2-3 | TRBV10-3 | CAISDRGRTDTQYF | TGTGCCATCAGTGACCGGGGGCGGACAGATACGCAGTATTTT
. | . | TRBJ2-1 | TRBV7-2 | CASSLVGEQFF | TGTGCCAGCAGCTTAGTTGGAGAGCAGTTCTTC
. | . | TRBJ1-2 | TRBV30 | CAWRAGVQFPYGYTF | TGTGCCTGGAGGGCGGGGGTACAGTTCCCGTATGGCTACACCTTC
TRBD1 | . | TRBJ1-1 | TRBV28 | CASRREGADEAFF | TGTGCCAGCAGACGAGAGGGGGCTGATGAAGCTTTCTTT
. | . | TRBJ2-7 | TRBV27 | CASSSWVKLRSGDEQYF | TGTGCCAGCAGTTCCTGGGTAAAGTTGCGGTCCGGGGACGAGCAGTACTTC
TRBD2 | . | TRBJ2-3 | TRBV9 | CASSARLAGGDTQYF | TGTGCCAGCAGCGCCAGACTAGCGGGAGGAGATACGCAGTATTTT
. | . | TRBJ2-3 | TRBV18 | CASSPGQGTTDTQYF | TGTGCCAGCTCACCGGGTCAGGGTACGACAGATACGCAGTATTTT
TRBD1 | . | TRBJ2-5 | TRBV7-7 | CASSSGTGKETQYF | TGTGCTAGCAGCTCCGGGACAGGGAAAGAGACCCAGTACTTC
. | . | TRBJ1-3 | TRBV30 | CAWKGTASGNTIYF | TGTGCCTGGAAGGGCACGGCCTCTGGAAACACCATATATTTT
. | . | TRBJ2-3 | TRBV30 | CAWSIGGSTDTQYF | TGTGCCTGGAGCATCGGGGGATCCACAGATACGCAGTATTTT
TRBD2 | . | TRBJ2-1 | TRBV28 | CASIDRLAGGSEQFF | TGTGCCAGCATTGATCGACTAGCGGGAGGGTCTGAGCAGTTCTTC
. | . | TRBJ1-4 | TRBV28 | CASSSPPTNEKLFF | TGTGCCAGCAGTTCCCCTCCAACTAATGAAAAACTGTTTTTT
. | . | TRBJ2-7 | TRBV6-6 | CASSYPPPSEQYF | TGTGCCAGCAGTTACCCTCCCCCCTCGGAGCAGTACTTC
. | . | TRBJ2-5 | TRBV5-1 | CASSSPPGMGAQETQYF | TGCGCCAGCAGCTCCCCTCCAGGAATGGGGGCCCAAGAGACCCAGTACTTC
. | . | TRBJ2-1 | TRBV2 | CASSETRNNEQFF | TGTGCCAGCAGTGAGACTAGGAACAATGAGCAGTTCTTC
TRBD1 | . | TRBJ2-3 | TRBV5-1 | CASSFRTGRILTDTQYF | TGCGCCAGCAGTTTCAGGACAGGGAGGATTTTGACAGATACGCAGTATTTT
. | . | TRBJ2-7 | TRBV7-9 | CASSLGAPGYEQYF | TGTGCCAGCAGCTTAGGGGCCCCGGGGTACGAGCAGTACTTC
. | . | TRBJ2-5 | TRBV25-1 | CASSEWGQETQYF | TGTGCCAGCAGTGAGTGGGGGCAAGAGACCCAGTACTTC
. | few | TRBJ1-4 | TRBV6-5 | CASSRTGTTNEKLFF | TGTGCCAGCAGTAGAACAGGAACAACTAATGAAAAACTGTTTTTT
TRBD2 | few | TRBJ2-3 | TRBV28 | CASRSRTSGYRADTQYF | TGTGCCAGCAGAAGTAGGACTAGCGGGTACCGCGCAGATACGCAGTATTTT
TRBD1 | . | TRBJ2-7 | TRBV19 | CASSKRQGQEEQYF | TGTGCCAGTAGCAAGAGACAGGGGCAAGAGGAGCAGTACTTC
TRBD2 | many | TRBJ2-1 | TRBV5-6 | CASSNSLGLAYNEQFF | TGTGCCAGCAGCAACTCCCTCGGACTAGCCTACAATGAGCAGTTCTTC
. | . | TRBJ2-7 | TRBV30 | CAWSVGQTYEQYF | TGTGCCTGGAGTGTAGGGCAGACCTACGAGCAGTACTTC
TRBD1 | . | TRBJ1-2 | TRBV29-1 | CSATGTGTRGYTF | TGCAGCGCGACCGGGACAGGGACCCGCGGCTACACCTTC
TRBD1 | . | TRBJ1-1 | TRBV28 | CASSSFRQGIMNTEAFF | TGTGCCAGCAGCTCCTTTCGACAGGGAATCATGAACACTGAAGCTTTCTTT
TRBD1 | . | TRBJ1-5 | TRBV10-3 | CATLPGTGGNQPQHF | TGTGCCACCTTGCCCGGGACAGGGGGCAATCAGCCCCAGCATTTT
. | . | TRBJ2-1 | TRBV15 | CATSRRTAGNEQFF | TGTGCCACCAGCAGACGGACAGCAGGTAATGAGCAGTTCTTC
. | . | TRBJ2-1 | TRBV11-1 | CASSPRTEISYNEQFF | TGTGCCAGCAGCCCAAGGACAGAAATCTCCTACAATGAGCAGTTCTTC
TRBD1 | . | TRBJ2-7 | TRBV29-1 | CSVEEPTGVEQYF | TGCAGCGTTGAAGAACCGACAGGGGTCGAGCAGTACTTC
. | . | TRBJ1-6 | TRBV28 | CASTSAGANNSPLHF | TGTGCCAGCACCTCGGCGGGGGCTAATAATTCACCCCTCCACTTT